A selection of T cell receptor beta chains follows, all from one sample in a study of blood T cell repertoires in COVID-19. Sequencing was performed with immunoSEQ multiplex PCR; in TCRdb, only in-frame clones are kept and a portion is missing. The sample carries roughly 180,000 clones, approximately 82% recorded once. Material for sequencing was PBMCs or T cells enriched from blood (not recorded which). The source of these receptors is a man aged 55 to 70 who had recovered from COVID-19. CDR3s include the opening cysteine and the closing phenylalanine or tryptophan. The order of the fields is J gene, D gene, V gene, CDR3 protein. D genes are given only for firm matches.

j_call: TRBJ1-5
d_call: TRBD1
v_call: TRBV28
cdr3_aa: CASSEQGVAYQPQHF

j_call: TRBJ1-2
d_call: .
v_call: TRBV14
cdr3_aa: CASSQEAGHVRYTF

j_call: TRBJ2-1
d_call: TRBD1
v_call: TRBV6-4
cdr3_aa: CASSRDRGDEQFF

j_call: TRBJ1-5
d_call: .
v_call: TRBV5-1
cdr3_aa: CASSPNPTSQSNQPQHF

j_call: TRBJ2-2
d_call: .
v_call: TRBV27
cdr3_aa: CASSLRSTSTGELFF

j_call: TRBJ1-2
d_call: .
v_call: TRBV9
cdr3_aa: CASSVEAAGREYGYTF

j_call: TRBJ1-2
d_call: .
v_call: TRBV14
cdr3_aa: CASKDTYSYGYTF

j_call: TRBJ2-2
d_call: .
v_call: TRBV19
cdr3_aa: CASTSGTLNTGELFF

j_call: TRBJ2-3
d_call: TRBD2
v_call: TRBV12-5
cdr3_aa: CASGLPGLAGADTQYF

j_call: TRBJ2-6
d_call: .
v_call: TRBV5-1
cdr3_aa: CASSLEVGANVLTF

j_call: TRBJ2-1
d_call: TRBD2
v_call: TRBV7-3
cdr3_aa: CASSTPLGTSGRTPYNEQFF

j_call: TRBJ1-1
d_call: TRBD1
v_call: TRBV6-2/TRBV6-3
cdr3_aa: CASSYVPQGIGNTEAFF

j_call: TRBJ1-1
d_call: TRBD1
v_call: TRBV28
cdr3_aa: CASTLFPSLQGYTEAFF

j_call: TRBJ1-5
d_call: TRBD1
v_call: TRBV27
cdr3_aa: CASSPKGLTGDTRQPQHF

j_call: TRBJ1-2
d_call: TRBD1
v_call: TRBV7-8
cdr3_aa: CASSLRSTQGAEDYTF

j_call: TRBJ2-7
d_call: .
v_call: TRBV21-1
cdr3_aa: CASSKPRMTSGNYEQYF

j_call: TRBJ2-1
d_call: .
v_call: TRBV24-1
cdr3_aa: CATSDPQRPGNEQFF

j_call: TRBJ1-1
d_call: .
v_call: TRBV14
cdr3_aa: CASSQEPTSYRPNTEAFF

j_call: TRBJ2-2
d_call: .
v_call: TRBV19
cdr3_aa: CASSTGTGERSGRQTGELFF

j_call: TRBJ2-1
d_call: .
v_call: TRBV23-1
cdr3_aa: CARNSPSSYNEQFF

j_call: TRBJ1-1
d_call: .
v_call: TRBV3-1/TRBV3-2
cdr3_aa: CASSQEWRQMNTEAFF

j_call: TRBJ1-1
d_call: TRBD1
v_call: TRBV7-9
cdr3_aa: CASSDRGLNTEAFF

j_call: TRBJ2-5
d_call: TRBD2
v_call: TRBV11-2
cdr3_aa: CASSQPTSIQETQYF

j_call: TRBJ2-5
d_call: .
v_call: TRBV24-1
cdr3_aa: CATGHRGNQETQYF

j_call: TRBJ1-5
d_call: .
v_call: TRBV5-1
cdr3_aa: CASSLDGGFSNQPQHF

j_call: TRBJ1-2
d_call: .
v_call: TRBV10-3
cdr3_aa: CAISESGGGSNYGYTF

j_call: TRBJ1-1
d_call: TRBD1
v_call: TRBV11-1
cdr3_aa: CASSNRGQGDTEAFF

j_call: TRBJ1-1
d_call: .
v_call: TRBV19
cdr3_aa: CASSSTGDTEAFF

j_call: TRBJ2-5
d_call: .
v_call: TRBV7-8
cdr3_aa: CASSFRGAKETQYF

j_call: TRBJ1-4
d_call: .
v_call: TRBV5-1
cdr3_aa: CASSLVGGHNEKLFF

j_call: TRBJ2-7
d_call: TRBD1
v_call: TRBV6-5
cdr3_aa: CASSPRGPHHEQYF

j_call: TRBJ2-7
d_call: TRBD1
v_call: TRBV18
cdr3_aa: CASSPRLGQGAYEQYF

j_call: TRBJ1-1
d_call: .
v_call: TRBV5-1
cdr3_aa: CASTSHWRGNTEAFF

j_call: TRBJ2-7
d_call: .
v_call: TRBV12-5
cdr3_aa: CASGFFYYEQYF

j_call: TRBJ1-3
d_call: .
v_call: TRBV19
cdr3_aa: CATSTGYSGNTIYF

j_call: TRBJ1-4
d_call: TRBD1
v_call: TRBV5-1
cdr3_aa: CASSSPGQGNEKLFF

j_call: TRBJ1-2
d_call: TRBD1
v_call: TRBV5-4
cdr3_aa: CASSLGQGEAGYTF

j_call: TRBJ1-6
d_call: .
v_call: TRBV27
cdr3_aa: CASSRHGDSPLHF

j_call: TRBJ1-1
d_call: TRBD1
v_call: TRBV10-3
cdr3_aa: CAISRDRDTEAFF

j_call: TRBJ2-1
d_call: TRBD2
v_call: TRBV3-1/TRBV3-2
cdr3_aa: CASSQVWGGLHNEQFF

j_call: TRBJ2-7
d_call: .
v_call: TRBV7-9
cdr3_aa: CASSQDYSYEQYF

j_call: TRBJ2-7
d_call: .
v_call: TRBV7-2
cdr3_aa: CASSFETSREQYF

j_call: TRBJ2-7
d_call: .
v_call: TRBV29-1
cdr3_aa: CSVDVGGSYEQYF

j_call: TRBJ2-7
d_call: .
v_call: TRBV20-1
cdr3_aa: CSASVTGEHEQYF

j_call: TRBJ2-3
d_call: .
v_call: TRBV24-1
cdr3_aa: CATSDPITSTDTQYF

j_call: TRBJ2-5
d_call: .
v_call: TRBV4-1
cdr3_aa: CASSQDLRGGETQYF